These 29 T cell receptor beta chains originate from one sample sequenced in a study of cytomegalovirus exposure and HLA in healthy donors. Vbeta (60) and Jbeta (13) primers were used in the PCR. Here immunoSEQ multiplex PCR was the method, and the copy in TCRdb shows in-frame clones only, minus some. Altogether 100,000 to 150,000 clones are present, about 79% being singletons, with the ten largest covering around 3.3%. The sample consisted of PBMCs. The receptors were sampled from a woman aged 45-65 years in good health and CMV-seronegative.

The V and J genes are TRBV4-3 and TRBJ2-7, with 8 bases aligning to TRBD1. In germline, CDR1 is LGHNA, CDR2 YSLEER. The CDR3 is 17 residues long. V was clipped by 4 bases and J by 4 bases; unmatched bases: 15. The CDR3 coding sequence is TGCGCCAGCAGCCGGAGACCCCCGGGACAGGAACCTTACGAGCAGTACTTC. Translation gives CASSRRPPGQEPYEQYF.

DNA for the CDR3: TGTGCCAGCAGCTTAGCGAGAGGCCAATCCACAGATACGCAGTATTTT. This translates into CASSLARGQSTDTQYF. The rearrangement links TRBV7-6 to TRBJ2-3; D gene uncertain. Trimming pared 0 bases from V and 2 bases from J, leaving 12 bases between. CDR3 length equals 16 residues. Germline V gene lookup returns CDR1 SGHVS and CDR2 FNYEAQ.

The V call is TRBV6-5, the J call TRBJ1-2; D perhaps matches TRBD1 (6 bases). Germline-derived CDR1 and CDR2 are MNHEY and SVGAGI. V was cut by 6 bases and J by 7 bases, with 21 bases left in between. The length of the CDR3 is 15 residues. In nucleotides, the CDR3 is TGTGCCAGCAGCCGGGGGCGGGGGGTACTACGTGGCTACACCTTC. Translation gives CASSRGRGVLRGYTF.

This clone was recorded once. As DNA, the CDR3 is TGTGCCAGCAGCTCGGACAGGGAAAGCACAGATACGCAGTATTTT. Translation gives CASSSDRESTDTQYF. The V call is TRBV7-9, the J call TRBJ2-3; the match to TRBD1 covers 8 bases. This CDR3 is built from 15 residues. V was pared by 4 bases and J by 0 bases, with 3 bases of the junction left unmatched. The V gene's germline CDR1 is SEHNR and CDR2 FQNEAQ (reference sequence).

The CDR3 DNA reads TGTGCCAGCAGTTACGTCGCAAGTGGGGAGGGAAACACCATATATTTT. It codes for CASSYVASGEGNTIYF. The chain carries TRBV6-5 and TRBJ1-3; D uncertain. Germline CDR1 is MNHEY and CDR2 is SVGAGI. The CDR3 is made up of 16 amino acids. Trimming removed 2 bases from V and 4 bases from J, with 15 bases in between.

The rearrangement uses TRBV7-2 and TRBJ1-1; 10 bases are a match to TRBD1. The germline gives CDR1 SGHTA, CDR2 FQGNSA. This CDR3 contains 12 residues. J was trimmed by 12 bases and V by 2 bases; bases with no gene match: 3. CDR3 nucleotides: TGTGCCAGCAGCTTAAGACAGGGGGCTACTTTCTTT. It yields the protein CASSLRQGATFF.

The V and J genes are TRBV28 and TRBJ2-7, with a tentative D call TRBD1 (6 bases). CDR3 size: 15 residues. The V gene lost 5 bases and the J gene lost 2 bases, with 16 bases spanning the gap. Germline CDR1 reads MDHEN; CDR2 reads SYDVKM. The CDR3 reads CASSLTGTSPYEQYF. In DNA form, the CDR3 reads TGTGCCAGCAGTCTGACTGGGACAAGTCCCTACGAGCAGTACTTC.

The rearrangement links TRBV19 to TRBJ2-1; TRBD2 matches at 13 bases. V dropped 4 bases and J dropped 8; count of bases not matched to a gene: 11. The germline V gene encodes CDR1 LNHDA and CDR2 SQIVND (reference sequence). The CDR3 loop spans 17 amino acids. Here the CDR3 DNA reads TGTGCCAGTAGTACCCGACGGACTAGCGGGGGACTCGATGAGCAGTTCTTC. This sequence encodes CASSTRRTSGGLDEQFF.

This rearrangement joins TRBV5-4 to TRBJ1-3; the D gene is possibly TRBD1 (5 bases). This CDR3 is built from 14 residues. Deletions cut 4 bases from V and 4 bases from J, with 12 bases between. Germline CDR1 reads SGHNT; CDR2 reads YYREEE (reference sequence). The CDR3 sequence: CASSTPGDGNTIYF. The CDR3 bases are TGTGCCAGCAGCACCCCGGGGGACGGAAACACCATATATTTT.

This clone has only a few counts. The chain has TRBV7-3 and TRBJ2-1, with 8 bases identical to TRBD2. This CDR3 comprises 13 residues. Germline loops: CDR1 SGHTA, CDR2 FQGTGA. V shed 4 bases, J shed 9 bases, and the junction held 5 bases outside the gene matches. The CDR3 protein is CASSSGGEGEQFF. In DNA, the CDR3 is TGTGCCAGCAGCTCGGGAGGGGAAGGTGAGCAGTTCTTC.

This CDR3 reads CASNLRTGESNQPQHF. The CDR3 DNA reads TGTGCCAGCAACCTCAGGACAGGGGAAAGCAATCAGCCCCAGCATTTT. V and J are TRBV6-6 and TRBJ1-5, with 9 bases fitting TRBD1. The V segment lost 7 bases and the J segment 1 base; nucleotides outside the gene matches: 8. The CDR3 covers 16 residues. Germline V CDR1 and CDR2: MNHNY, SVGAGI (reference sequence).

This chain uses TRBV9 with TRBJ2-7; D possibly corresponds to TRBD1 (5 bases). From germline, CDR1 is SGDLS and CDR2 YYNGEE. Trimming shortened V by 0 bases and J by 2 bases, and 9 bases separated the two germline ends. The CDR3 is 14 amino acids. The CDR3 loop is CASSVDWGPYEQYF. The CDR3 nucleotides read TGTGCCAGCAGCGTAGATTGGGGCCCCTACGAGCAGTACTTC.

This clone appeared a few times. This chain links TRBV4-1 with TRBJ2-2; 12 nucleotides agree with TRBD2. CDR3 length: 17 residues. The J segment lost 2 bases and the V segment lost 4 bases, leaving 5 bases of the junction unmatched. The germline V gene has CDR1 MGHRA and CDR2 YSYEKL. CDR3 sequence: CASSPRLAGANTGELFF. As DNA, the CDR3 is TGCGCCAGCAGCCCTCGACTAGCGGGAGCTAACACCGGGGAGCTGTTTTTT.

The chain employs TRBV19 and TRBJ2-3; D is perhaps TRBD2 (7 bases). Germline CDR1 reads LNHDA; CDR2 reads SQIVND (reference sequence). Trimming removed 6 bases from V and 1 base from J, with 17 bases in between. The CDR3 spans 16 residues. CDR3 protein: CASSTMRGPRTDTQYF. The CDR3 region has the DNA TGTGCCAGTAGCACCATGCGGGGGCCGCGCACAGATACGCAGTATTTT. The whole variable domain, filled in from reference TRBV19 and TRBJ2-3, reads DGGITQSPKYLFRKEGQNVTLSCEQNLNHDAMYWYRQDPGQGLRLIYYSQIVNDFQKGDIAEGYSVSREKKESFPLTVTSAQKNPTAFYLCASSTMRGPRTDTQYFGPGTRLTVL.

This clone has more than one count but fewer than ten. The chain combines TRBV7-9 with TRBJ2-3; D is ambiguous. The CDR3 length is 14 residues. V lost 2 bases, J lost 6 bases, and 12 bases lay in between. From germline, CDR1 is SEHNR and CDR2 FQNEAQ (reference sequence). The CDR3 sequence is CASSLITGSDTQYF. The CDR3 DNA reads TGTGCCAGCAGCTTAATCACGGGTTCGGATACGCAGTATTTT.

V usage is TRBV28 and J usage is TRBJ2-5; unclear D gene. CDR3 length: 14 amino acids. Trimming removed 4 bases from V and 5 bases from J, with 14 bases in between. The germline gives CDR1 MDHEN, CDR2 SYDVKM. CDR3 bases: TGTGCCAGCAGTTCCCCAAAATCCGGGGAGACCCAGTACTTC. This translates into CASSSPKSGETQYF.

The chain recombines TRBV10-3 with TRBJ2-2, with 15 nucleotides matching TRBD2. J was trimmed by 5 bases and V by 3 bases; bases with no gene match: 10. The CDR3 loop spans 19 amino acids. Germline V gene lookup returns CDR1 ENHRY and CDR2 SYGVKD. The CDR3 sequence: CAISDHPSGTSGRTGELFF. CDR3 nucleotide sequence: TGTGCCATCAGTGATCACCCTTCCGGGACTAGCGGGAGGACCGGGGAGCTGTTTTTT.

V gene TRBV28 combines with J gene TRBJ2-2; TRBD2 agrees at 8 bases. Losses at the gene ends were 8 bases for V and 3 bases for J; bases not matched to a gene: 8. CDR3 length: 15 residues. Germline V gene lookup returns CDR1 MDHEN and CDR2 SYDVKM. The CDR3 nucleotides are TGTGCCAGCCGGAGGGCTAGCGGGTACACCGGGGAGCTGTTTTTT. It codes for CASRRASGYTGELFF.

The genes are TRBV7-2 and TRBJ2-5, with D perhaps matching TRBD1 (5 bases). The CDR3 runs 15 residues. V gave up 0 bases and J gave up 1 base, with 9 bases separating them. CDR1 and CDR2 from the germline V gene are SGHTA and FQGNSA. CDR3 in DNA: TGTGCCAGCAGCTTAGCAGGGGCCCTCCAAGAGACCCAGTACTTC. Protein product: CASSLAGALQETQYF.

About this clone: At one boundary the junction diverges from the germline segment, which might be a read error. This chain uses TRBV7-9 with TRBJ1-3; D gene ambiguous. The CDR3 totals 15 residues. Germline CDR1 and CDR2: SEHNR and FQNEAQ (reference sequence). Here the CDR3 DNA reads TGTTCCAGCAGCCCACCCTACGAGGAGTGGAACACCATATATTTT. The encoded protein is CSSSPPYEEWNTIYF. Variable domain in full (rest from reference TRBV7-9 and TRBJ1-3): DTGVSQNPRHKITKRGQNVTFRCDPISEHNRLYWYRQTLGQGPEFLTYFQNEAQLEKSRLLSDRFSAERPKGSFSTLEIQRTEQGDSAMYLCSSSPPYEEWNTIYFGEGSWLTVV.

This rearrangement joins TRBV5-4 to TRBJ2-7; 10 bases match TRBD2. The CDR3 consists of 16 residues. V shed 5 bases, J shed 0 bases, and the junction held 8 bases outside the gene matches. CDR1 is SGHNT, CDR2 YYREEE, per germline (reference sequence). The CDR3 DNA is TGTGCCAGCAGTGTCAGAGGGACTAGCGACTCCTACGAGCAGTACTTC. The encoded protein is CASSVRGTSDSYEQYF.

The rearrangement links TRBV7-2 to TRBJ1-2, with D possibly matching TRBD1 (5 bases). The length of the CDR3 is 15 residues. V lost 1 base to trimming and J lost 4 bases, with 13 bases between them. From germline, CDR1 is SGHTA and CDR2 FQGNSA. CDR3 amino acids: CASSLEVGGGYGYTF. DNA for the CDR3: TGTGCCAGCAGCTTAGAAGTCGGGGGAGGCTATGGCTACACCTTC.

CDR3 sequence: CASSLGDRNMNTEAFF. CDR3 sequence (DNA): TGCGCCAGCAGCTTAGGGGACAGAAACATGAACACTGAAGCTTTCTTT. The chain has TRBV5-1 and TRBJ1-1, with 7 bases that match TRBD1. V was clipped by 2 bases and J by 0 bases; unmatched bases: 7. CDR1 SGHRS and CDR2 YFSETQ come from the germline V gene. The length of the CDR3 is 16 residues.

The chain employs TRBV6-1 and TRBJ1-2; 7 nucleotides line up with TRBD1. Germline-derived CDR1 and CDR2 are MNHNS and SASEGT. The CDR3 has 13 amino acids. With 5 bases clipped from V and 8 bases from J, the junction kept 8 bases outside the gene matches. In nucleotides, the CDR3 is TGTGCCAGCAGTTATGACAGGGTGGACGGCTACACCTTC. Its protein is CASSYDRVDGYTF.

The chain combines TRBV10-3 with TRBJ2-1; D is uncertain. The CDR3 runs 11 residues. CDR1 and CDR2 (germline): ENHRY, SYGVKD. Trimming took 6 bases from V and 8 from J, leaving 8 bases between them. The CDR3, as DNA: TGTGCCATCAGCACGGTGGATGAGCAGTTCTTC. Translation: CAISTVDEQFF.

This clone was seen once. CDR3 loop: CASSYRTGLHEQYF. The CDR3, as DNA: TGTGCCAGCAGTTACAGGACAGGGCTCCACGAGCAGTACTTC. This chain connects TRBV28 to TRBJ2-7, with 8 bases aligning to TRBD1. Per germline, CDR1 MDHEN and CDR2 SYDVKM. With V trimmed by 4 bases and J by 5 bases, 7 bases remained unmatched. This CDR3 has 14 residues.

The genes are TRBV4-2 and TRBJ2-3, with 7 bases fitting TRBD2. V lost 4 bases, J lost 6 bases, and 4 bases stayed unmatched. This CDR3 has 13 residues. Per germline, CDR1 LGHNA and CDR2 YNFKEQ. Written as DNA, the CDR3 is TGTGCCAGCAGCCCCTACGGGAGGGATACGCAGTATTTT. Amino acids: CASSPYGRDTQYF.

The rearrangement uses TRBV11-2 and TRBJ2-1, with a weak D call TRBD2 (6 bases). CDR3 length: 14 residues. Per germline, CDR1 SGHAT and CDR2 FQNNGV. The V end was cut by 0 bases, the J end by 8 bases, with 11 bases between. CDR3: CASSLDPTSDEQFF. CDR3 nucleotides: TGTGCCAGCAGCTTAGATCCGACTAGTGATGAGCAGTTCTTC.

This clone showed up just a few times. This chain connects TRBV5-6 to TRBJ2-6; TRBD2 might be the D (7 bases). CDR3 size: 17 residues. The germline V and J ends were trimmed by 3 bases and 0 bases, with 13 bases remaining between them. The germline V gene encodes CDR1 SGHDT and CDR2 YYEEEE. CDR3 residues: CASSWAGAASGANVLTF. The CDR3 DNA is TGTGCCAGCAGCTGGGCGGGGGCCGCCTCTGGGGCCAACGTCCTGACTTTC.